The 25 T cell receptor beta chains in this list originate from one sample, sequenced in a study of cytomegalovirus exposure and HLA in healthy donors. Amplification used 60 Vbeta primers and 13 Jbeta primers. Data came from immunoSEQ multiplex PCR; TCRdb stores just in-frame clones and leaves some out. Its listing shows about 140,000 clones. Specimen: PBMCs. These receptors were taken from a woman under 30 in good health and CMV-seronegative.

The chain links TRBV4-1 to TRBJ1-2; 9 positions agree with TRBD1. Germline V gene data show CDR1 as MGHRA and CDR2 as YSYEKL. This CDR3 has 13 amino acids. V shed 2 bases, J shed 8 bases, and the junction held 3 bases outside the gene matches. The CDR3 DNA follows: TGCGCCAGCAGCCAAACAGGGGGCGGGGGCTACACCTTC. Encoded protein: CASSQTGGGGYTF.

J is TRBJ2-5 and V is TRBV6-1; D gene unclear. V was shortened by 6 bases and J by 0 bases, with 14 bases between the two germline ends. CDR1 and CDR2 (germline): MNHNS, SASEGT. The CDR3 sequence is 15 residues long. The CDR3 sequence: CASRTGRRYQETQYF. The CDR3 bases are TGTGCCAGCAGGACCGGAAGGAGATACCAAGAGACCCAGTACTTC.

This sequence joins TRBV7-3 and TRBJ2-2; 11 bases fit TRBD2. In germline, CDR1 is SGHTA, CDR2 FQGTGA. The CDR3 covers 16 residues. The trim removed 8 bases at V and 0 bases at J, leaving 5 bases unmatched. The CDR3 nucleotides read TGTGCCAGCTCTGGACTAGCGGGTGCGAACACCGGGGAGCTGTTTTTT. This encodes CASSGLAGANTGELFF.

The CDR3 bases are TGTGCCTGGAGTGTGAGGAGATCTCGCGAAAAACTGTTTTTT. Its protein is CAWSVRRSREKLFF. V gene TRBV30 combines with J gene TRBJ1-4; no clear D. This CDR3 is built from 14 residues. The V end was cut by 0 bases, the J end by 8 bases, with 13 bases between. CDR1 is GTSNPN, CDR2 SVGIG, per germline (reference sequence).

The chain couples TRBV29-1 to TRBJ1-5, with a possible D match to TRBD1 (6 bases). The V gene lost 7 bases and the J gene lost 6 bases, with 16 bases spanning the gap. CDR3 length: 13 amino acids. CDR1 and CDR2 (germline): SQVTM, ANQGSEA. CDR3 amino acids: CSAEGGMGQPQHF. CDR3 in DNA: TGCAGCGCCGAGGGGGGGATGGGTCAGCCCCAGCATTTT.

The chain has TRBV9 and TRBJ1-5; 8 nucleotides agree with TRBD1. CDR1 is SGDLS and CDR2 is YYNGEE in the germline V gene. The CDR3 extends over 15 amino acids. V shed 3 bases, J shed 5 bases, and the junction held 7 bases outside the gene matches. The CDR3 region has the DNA TGTGCCAGCAGCGCCGAGGACAGGGTGGATCAGCCCCAGCATTTT. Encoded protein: CASSAEDRVDQPQHF.

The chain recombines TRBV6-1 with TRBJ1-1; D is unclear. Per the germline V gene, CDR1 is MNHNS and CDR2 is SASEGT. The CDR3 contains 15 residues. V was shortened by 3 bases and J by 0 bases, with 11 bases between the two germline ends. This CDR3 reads CASSDPGLMNTEAFF. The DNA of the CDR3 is TGTGCCAGCAGTGATCCGGGTCTCATGAACACTGAAGCTTTCTTT.

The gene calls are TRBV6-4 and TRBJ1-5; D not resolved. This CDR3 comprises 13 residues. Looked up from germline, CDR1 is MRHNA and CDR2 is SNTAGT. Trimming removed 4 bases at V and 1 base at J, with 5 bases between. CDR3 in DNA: TGTGCCAGCAGTGGGGAGAGCAATCAGCCCCAGCATTTT. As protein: CASSGESNQPQHF.

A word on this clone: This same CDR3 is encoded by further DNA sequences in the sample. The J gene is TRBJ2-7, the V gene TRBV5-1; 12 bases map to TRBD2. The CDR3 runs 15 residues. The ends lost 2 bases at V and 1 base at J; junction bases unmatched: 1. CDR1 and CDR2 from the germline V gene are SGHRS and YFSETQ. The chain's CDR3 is CASSFLAGGSYEQYF. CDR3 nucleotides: TGCGCCAGCAGCTTTCTAGCGGGAGGGTCCTACGAGCAGTACTTC.

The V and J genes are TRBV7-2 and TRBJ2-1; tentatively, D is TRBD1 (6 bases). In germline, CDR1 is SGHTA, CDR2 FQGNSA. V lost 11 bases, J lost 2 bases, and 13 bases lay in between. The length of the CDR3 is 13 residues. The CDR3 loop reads CAGGHRAYNEQFF. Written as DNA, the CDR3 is TGTGCCGGGGGCCACAGGGCCTACAATGAGCAGTTCTTC.

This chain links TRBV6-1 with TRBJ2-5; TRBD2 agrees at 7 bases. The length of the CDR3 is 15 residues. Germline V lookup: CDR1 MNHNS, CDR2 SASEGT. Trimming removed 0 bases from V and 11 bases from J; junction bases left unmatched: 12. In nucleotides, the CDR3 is TGTGCCAGCAGTGAAGCGGCAGGGACCGCGGGGGAGCAGTACTTC. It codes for CASSEAAGTAGEQYF.

DNA of the CDR3: TGCGCCAGCGGGGTAGGGACAGGGACCTCTGGGGCCAACGTCCTGACTTTC. Translation: CASGVGTGTSGANVLTF. The V call is TRBV5-1, the J call TRBJ2-6; 9 bases align to TRBD1. Germline V gives CDR1 SGHRS, CDR2 YFSETQ. V lost 7 bases, J lost 0 bases, and 8 bases stayed unmatched. This CDR3 has 17 residues. Drawing the rest from reference TRBV5-1 and TRBJ2-6, the complete variable domain is KAGVTQTPRYLIKTRGQQVTLSCSPISGHRSVSWYQQTPGQGLQFLFEYFSETQRNKGNFPGRFSGRQFSNSRSEMNVSTLELGDSALYLCASGVGTGTSGANVLTFGAGSRLTVL.

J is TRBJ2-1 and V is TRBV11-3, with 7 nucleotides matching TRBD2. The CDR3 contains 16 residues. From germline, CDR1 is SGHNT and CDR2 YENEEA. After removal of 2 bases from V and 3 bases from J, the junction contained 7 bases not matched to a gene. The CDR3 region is CASSLTASGFYNEQFF. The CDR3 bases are TGTGCCAGCAGCTTAACGGCTAGCGGCTTCTACAATGAGCAGTTCTTC.

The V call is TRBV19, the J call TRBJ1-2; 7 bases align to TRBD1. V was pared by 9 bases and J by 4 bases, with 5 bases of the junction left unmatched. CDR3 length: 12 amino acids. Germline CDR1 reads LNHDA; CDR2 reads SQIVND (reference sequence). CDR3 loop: CASRDSVYGYTF. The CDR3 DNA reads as TGTGCCAGCAGGGACAGTGTCTATGGCTACACCTTC.

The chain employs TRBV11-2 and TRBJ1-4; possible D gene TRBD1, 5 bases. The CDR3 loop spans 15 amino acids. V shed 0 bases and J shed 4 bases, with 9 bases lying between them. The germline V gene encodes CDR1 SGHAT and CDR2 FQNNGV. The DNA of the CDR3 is TGTGCCAGCAGCTTAGATTCGGGGGGTAATGAAAAACTGTTTTTT. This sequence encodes CASSLDSGGNEKLFF.

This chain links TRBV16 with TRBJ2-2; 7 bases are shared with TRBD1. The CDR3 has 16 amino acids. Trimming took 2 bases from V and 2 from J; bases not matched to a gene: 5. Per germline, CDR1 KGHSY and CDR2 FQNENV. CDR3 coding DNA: TGTGCCAGCAGCCAAAACACAGGGGCCAACACCGGGGAGCTGTTTTTT. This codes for CASSQNTGANTGELFF.

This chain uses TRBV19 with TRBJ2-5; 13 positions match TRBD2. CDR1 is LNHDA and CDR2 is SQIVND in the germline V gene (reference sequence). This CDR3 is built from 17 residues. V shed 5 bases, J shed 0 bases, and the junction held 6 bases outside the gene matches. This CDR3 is CASSPRLAGGHQETQYF. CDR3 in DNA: TGTGCCAGTAGTCCTCGACTAGCGGGAGGCCACCAAGAGACCCAGTACTTC.

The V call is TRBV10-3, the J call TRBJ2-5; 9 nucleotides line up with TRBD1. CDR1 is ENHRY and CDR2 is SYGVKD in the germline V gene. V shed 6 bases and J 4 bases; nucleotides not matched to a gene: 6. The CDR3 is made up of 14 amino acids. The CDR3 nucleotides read TGTGCCATCAGGAGACAGGGGGTAGGAGAGACCCAGTACTTC. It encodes CAIRRQGVGETQYF.

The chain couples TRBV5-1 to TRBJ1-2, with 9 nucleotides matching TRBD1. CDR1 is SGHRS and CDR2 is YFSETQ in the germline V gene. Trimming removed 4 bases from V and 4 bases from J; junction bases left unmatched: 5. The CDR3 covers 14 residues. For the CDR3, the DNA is TGCGCCAGCAGCCTGTCGGGACAGGGCTATGGCTACACCTTC. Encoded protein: CASSLSGQGYGYTF.

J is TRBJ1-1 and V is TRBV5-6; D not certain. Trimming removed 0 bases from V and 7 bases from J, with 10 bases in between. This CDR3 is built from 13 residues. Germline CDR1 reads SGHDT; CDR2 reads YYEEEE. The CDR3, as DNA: TGTGCCAGCAGCTTGGGGGCAGCCCTTGAAGCTTTCTTT. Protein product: CASSLGAALEAFF. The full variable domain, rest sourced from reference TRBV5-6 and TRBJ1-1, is DAGVTQSPTHLIKTRGQQVTLRCSPKSGHDTVSWYQQALGQGPQFIFQYYEEEERQRGNFPDRFSGHQFPNYSSELNVNALLLGDSALYLCASSLGAALEAFFGQGTRLTVV.

CDR3 region: CASSRGTGGAGYEQYF. The DNA for the CDR3 is TGTGCCAGTAGTAGGGGTACAGGGGGCGCGGGCTACGAGCAGTACTTC. This sequence joins TRBV19 and TRBJ2-7, with TRBD1 matching over 9 bases. J lost 3 bases, V lost 4 bases, and 10 bases had no gene match. There are 16 residues in the CDR3. The germline CDR1 and CDR2 sequences are LNHDA and SQIVND (reference sequence).

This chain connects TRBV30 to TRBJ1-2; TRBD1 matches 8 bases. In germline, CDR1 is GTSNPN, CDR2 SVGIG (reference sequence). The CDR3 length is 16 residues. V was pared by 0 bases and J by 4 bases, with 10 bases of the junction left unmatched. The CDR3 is CAWSVHRGTWGYGYTF. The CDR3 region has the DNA TGTGCCTGGAGTGTACACAGGGGGACTTGGGGCTATGGCTACACCTTC.

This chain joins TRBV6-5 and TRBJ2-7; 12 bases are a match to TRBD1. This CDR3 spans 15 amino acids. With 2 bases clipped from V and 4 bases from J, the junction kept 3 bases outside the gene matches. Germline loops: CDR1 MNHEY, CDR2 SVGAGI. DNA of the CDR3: TGTGCCAGCAGTTACACGGGACAGGGGGCTTACGAGCAGTACTTC. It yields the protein CASSYTGQGAYEQYF.

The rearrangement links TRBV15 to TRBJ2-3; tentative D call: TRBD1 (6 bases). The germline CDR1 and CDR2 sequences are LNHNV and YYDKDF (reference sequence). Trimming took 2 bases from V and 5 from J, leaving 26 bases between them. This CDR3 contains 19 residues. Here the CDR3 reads CATSRSFPGQTLIVDTQYF. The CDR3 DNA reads TGTGCCACCAGCAGATCATTCCCGGGACAAACGCTGATAGTAGATACGCAGTATTTT.

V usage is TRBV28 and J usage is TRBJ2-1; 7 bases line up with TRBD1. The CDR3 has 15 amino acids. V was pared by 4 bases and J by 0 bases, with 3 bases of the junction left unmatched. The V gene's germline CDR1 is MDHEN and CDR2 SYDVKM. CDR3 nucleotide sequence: TGTGCCAGCAGTTCCCAGGGGGACTCCTACAATGAGCAGTTCTTC. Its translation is CASSSQGDSYNEQFF.